This T cell receptor beta chain appears in the sequencing data of a study of technical replicates of blood from a few donors (dated by TCRdb to the late 2010s). The CDR3 goes from the cysteine to the phenylalanine over 14 residues. Of the read, only the CDR3 DNA is kept; its 42 bases are in frame from base 1. V and J lose 6 bases and 0 bases, and a span of 12 bases separates them. CDR1 and CDR2 (MNHNS, SASEGT) derive from the germline V gene. Library generation was performed with the immunoSEQ multiplex PCR assay. TCRdb holds this immuneACCESS table with in-frame rearrangements only. Some clones are missing; in checked studies, unresolved V genes explain under half, and the rest has no known cause. For this sample there are approximately 59,000 clones; approximately 84% appear just once. The top ten constitute approximately 5.4% of the sample. Concerning this clone: Its antigen is currently not known. Base qualities were left out, and no much larger clone turns up one base away.

The origin of this receptor is a human donor in good health. Some clones in this sample may be carry-over from other donors' samples. The sequence joins TRBV6-1 to TRBJ2-7; the D segment could be TRBD2, given 5 matching bases. Material for sequencing was PBMCs. The nucleotide sequence reads as follows: TGTGCCAGCAGCTTTGACTACTTCTCCTACGAGCAGTACTTC. This encodes CASSFDYFSYEQYF.